This is a list of T cell receptor beta chains from one sample in a study of glioma-infiltrating T cells. TCRdb processed the multiplex PCR reads anew with MiXCR; each CDR3 protein has one entry. The sample yields about 190,000 distinct CDR3 sequences, around 32% seen once. The sample consisted of glioma tissue, nonneoplastic brain tissue, or PBMCs (not recorded which). The receptors were gathered from a human donor with low-grade glioma or glioblastoma, undergoing nonglioma brain surgery, or in good health (not recorded which). Each CDR3 is given with its conserved first and last residue. Each record gives: clone size, D gene, J gene, V gene, CDR3 protein, CDR3 DNA. A D gene is named only where the DNA matches it firmly. Where a row states a size, it is once, few, many or the class of an expanded clone; other rows omit it.

>few|NA|TRBJ1-4|TRBV7-2
CASSVRTGEKLFF
TGTGCCAGCAGCGTAAGAACGGGCGAAAAGCTGTTTTTT
>many|NA|TRBJ2-7|TRBV7-8
CASSLVVYEQYF
TGTGCCAGCAGCTTAGTCGTCTACGAGCAGTACTTC
>few|NA|TRBJ1-2|TRBV7-9
CASSLAGHSGAGYTF
TGTGCCAGCAGCTTAGCCGGGCATTCTGGGGCTGGCTACACCTTC
>NA|NA|TRBJ2-3|TRBV6-2/TRBV6-3
CYRSSRETDTQDF
TGTTACCGCAGTTCCAGGGAAACAGATACGCAGGATTTT
>once|NA|TRBJ1-4|TRBV25-1
CASSRVERERLFF
TGTGCCAGCAGCAGAGTAGAGAGAGAAAGACTGTTTTTT
>few|NA|TRBJ2-5|TRBV19
CASRPGNQETQYF
TGTGCCTCCCGACCCGGGAACCAAGAGACCCAGTACTTC
>many|NA|TRBJ2-1|TRBV20-1
CSAIRADEQFF
TGCAGTGCTATCCGAGCCGATGAGCAGTTCTTC
>NA|NA|TRBJ1-5|TRBV27
CASSLKTAQGQPQHF
TGTGCCAGCAGTTTAAAAACCGCTCAGGGTCAGCCGCAGCATTTT
>many|NA|TRBJ2-7|TRBV6-1
CASSETAGAVYEQYF
TGTGCCAGCAGTGAAACGGCAGGGGCAGTGTACGAGCAGTACTTC
>few|NA|TRBJ2-1|TRBV29-1
CSVEARLEQFF
TGCAGCGTTGAAGCAAGACTTGAGCAGTTCTTC
>many|NA|TRBJ1-4|TRBV28
CASIQGTGRRDEKLFF
TGTGCCAGCATCCAAGGGACCGGGCGCCGGGATGAAAAACTGTTTTTT
>many|NA|TRBJ1-1|TRBV12-3/TRBV12-4
CASSLIRDTEAFF
TGTGCCAGCAGTCTTATCAGGGACACTGAAGCTTTCTTT
>many|NA|TRBJ2-1|TRBV7-8
CASSEDSILQFF
TGTGCCAGCAGTGAGGACTCCATCCTCCAGTTCTTC
>NA|NA|TRBJ2-7|TRBV6-8
CASSPTGRNEFCEQHF
TGTGCCAGCAGCCCAACAGGGAGGAACGAGTTTTGCGAGCAGCACTTC
>many|NA|TRBJ1-1|TRBV28
CASIAPNTEAFF
TGTGCCAGCATTGCCCCGAACACTGAAGCTTTCTTT